A single sample gave rise to the 12 T cell receptor beta chains below, sequenced in a study of identical twins. TCRdb re-analysed the 5' RACE reads in MiXCR, keeping a single row per CDR3 protein. This sample carries about 720,000 distinct CDR3 sequences, roughly 18% of them seen once, and the ten largest clones take around 13%. These records were also assigned to another study, of T cells expressing NK-cell markers.

Sequencing was done on a sample of PBMCs. These receptor sequences come from a woman aged 18-29 years in good health.

The chain combines TRBV6-2 or TRBV6-3 with TRBJ2-5, with D possibly being TRBD1 (6 bases). CDR1 MNHEY and CDR2 SVGEGT come from the germline V gene. There are 14 residues in the CDR3. Trimming shortened V by 5 bases and J by 5 bases, and 15 bases separated the two germline ends. The CDR3 bases are TGTGCCAGCAGTACCAGGGGTCGAGGGGAGACCCAGTACTTC. As protein: CASSTRGRGETQYF.

This clonotype has more than one count but fewer than ten. The chain recombines TRBV10-1 with TRBJ2-7; D is unclear. The CDR3 spans 13 residues. Trimming took off 2 bases at V and 4 bases at J, with 9 bases between the two ends. The V gene's germline CDR1 is WNHNN and CDR2 SYGVQD (reference sequence). DNA for the CDR3: TGCGCCAGCAGTGAGAGTCAGATTTACGAGCAGTACTTC. Amino acid sequence: CASSESQIYEQYF.

The V and J genes are TRBV6-1 and TRBJ2-7, with 7 bases matching TRBD2. CDR1 MNHNS and CDR2 SASEGT come from the germline V gene. The length of the CDR3 is 14 residues. V trimming: 6 bases; J trimming: 2 bases; junction bases outside the gene matches: 7. In DNA form, the CDR3 reads TGTGCCAGCAGCCCCGGGGCGGGGGCCTACGAGCAGTACTTC. Protein product: CASSPGAGAYEQYF.

This clonotype was detected only a few times. The chain couples TRBV6-1 to TRBJ1-1; 8 nucleotides agree with TRBD1. Germline values: CDR1 MNHNS, CDR2 SASEGT. V lost 5 bases and J lost 1; bases outside the gene matches: 9. The CDR3 sequence is 16 residues long. As DNA, the CDR3 is TGTGCCAGCAGTAGTCCTCGGACAGGGAGGAACACTGAAGCTTTCTTT. This codes for CASSSPRTGRNTEAFF.

J is TRBJ1-2 and V is TRBV7-3; possibly TRBD1 for D (6 bases). V lost 1 base to trimming and J lost 8 bases, with 11 bases between them. Germline assignment: CDR1 SGHTA and CDR2 FQGTGA. The CDR3 sequence is 13 residues long. DNA of the CDR3: TGTGCCAGCAGCTTAAACAGGGTGGAAGGCTACACCTTC. This sequence encodes CASSLNRVEGYTF.

Remarks on this clonotype: A junction end diverges from the germline sequence, so it may reflect a read error. V and J are TRBV6-5 and TRBJ2-7; 7 bases fit TRBD1. The CDR3 runs 15 residues. The V gene's germline CDR1 is MNHEY and CDR2 SVGAGI. The CDR3 here is CAGSNRGARSYEQYF. The CDR3 DNA reads TGTGCCGGCAGTAACAGGGGAGCACGGTCCTACGAGCAGTACTTC.

This chain connects TRBV27 to TRBJ2-2; TRBD2 might be the D (5 bases). V lost 7 bases and J 3 bases, leaving 9 bases between the germline ends. The germline V gene encodes CDR1 MNHEY and CDR2 SMNVEV (reference sequence). The CDR3 covers 13 residues. The CDR3 DNA follows: TGTGCCAGCACGGACTTAGACACCGGGGAGCTGTTTTTT. It codes for CASTDLDTGELFF.

This clonotype was seen at least ten times. The gene calls are TRBV7-9 and TRBJ2-7, with D possibly called TRBD1 or TRBD2 (6 bases each). From germline, CDR1 is SEHNR and CDR2 FQNEAQ (reference sequence). The CDR3 sequence is 14 residues long. The V and J ends lost 2 bases and 7 bases respectively, with 15 bases between them. CDR3 DNA sequence: TGTGCCAGCAGCTTAAGCGATCGGGGGCTTGAGCAGTACTTC. Translation: CASSLSDRGLEQYF.

This clonotype came up once. The chain links TRBV5-6 to TRBJ2-5, with 7 bases identical to TRBD2. CDR1 is SGHDT and CDR2 is YYEEEE in the germline V gene. The V gene end was trimmed by 2 bases and the J gene end by 0 bases; junction bases not matched to a gene: 10. This CDR3 is 17 amino acids long. The CDR3 DNA reads TGTGCCAGCAGCTTTGGGGGGACGGGACTACACCAAGAGACCCAGTACTTC. Residues: CASSFGGTGLHQETQYF.

CDR3 sequence reads: CASSFGGAMETQYF. CDR3 DNA: TGTGCCAGCAGCTTCGGGGGGGCGATGGAGACCCAGTACTTC. The V gene is TRBV7-8, the J gene TRBJ2-5, with 8 nucleotides matching TRBD2. The CDR3 totals 14 residues. Germline V gene sequence: CDR1 SGHVS, CDR2 FQNEAQ. V lost 3 bases and J lost 5; bases outside the gene matches: 5.

This clonotype was seen a few times. The V gene is TRBV12-3 or TRBV12-4, the J gene TRBJ2-7; the D gene is possibly TRBD2 (7 bases). The CDR3 covers 14 residues. Trimming removed 7 bases from V and 6 bases from J, with 19 bases in between. The DNA for the CDR3 is TGTGCCAGCAACCCCGGGGGGCCCTACTTCGAGCAGTACTTC. The encoded protein is CASNPGGPYFEQYF.

The chain is built from TRBV4-3 and TRBJ2-3; D tentatively fits TRBD1 or TRBD2 (5 bases each). Deletions cut 1 base from V and 4 bases from J, with 12 bases between. The V gene's germline CDR1 is LGHNA and CDR2 YSLEER. The CDR3 has 15 amino acids. Here the CDR3 DNA reads TGCGCCAGCAGCCAAGTGAGGGGCTTCGCAGATACGCAGTATTTT. Translating gives CASSQVRGFADTQYF.